Detailed here is one TCR beta chain. This specimen belongs to a study of shared clonotypes between healthy human individuals. Sequenced by immunoSEQ multiplex PCR; TCRdb stores in-frame clones only, minus some. This sample has roughly 2.4 million clones, with approximately 94% found just once. The germline V and J ends were trimmed by 0 bases and 4 bases, with 13 bases remaining between them. The CDR3 consists of 16 residues. Germline CDR1 reads SGHRS; CDR2 reads YFSETQ. This clonotype originated in a man between 18 and 29 years old in good health. The chain employs TRBV5-1 and TRBJ2-2, with D tentatively TRBD1 (5 bases). Material for sequencing was naive CD4+ T cells sorted from blood. The subset: CD45RA+ positively selected. The CDR3 region is CASSLEPVRATGELFF. CDR3 DNA sequence: TGCGCCAGCAGCTTGGAACCGGTCAGGGCCACCGGGGAGCTGTTTTTT.